The next 6 T cell receptor beta chains were all read from a single sample in a study of beta chain features in type 1 diabetes. Study observations and caveats: Researchers report that Type 1 diabetes patients had moderately but significantly shorter TCRB CDR3s across all four CD4+ subsets.

Their antigens remain unidentified. Expressed TCRB transcripts got sequenced, as all isolated RNA was reverse transcribed. Libraries were prepared by immunoSEQ multiplex PCR; TCRdb keeps only in-frame clonotypes and omits some of them. The data show 280,000 or so clones, approximately 16% seen once. Sequenced material: naive CD4+ T cells from blood. Receptor source: a man younger than 30 with type 1 diabetes.

This chain uses TRBV2 with TRBJ1-2; no definite D call. CDR1 SNHLY and CDR2 FYNNEI come from the germline V gene. CDR3 length equals 15 residues. V was clipped by 7 bases and J by 4 bases, with 19 bases between them. The CDR3 loop reads CASTEGGLRSYGYTF. CDR3 nucleotide sequence: TGTGCCAGCACCGAAGGAGGGTTGAGAAGCTATGGCTACACCTTC.

This clone was counted only a few times. This chain links TRBV23-1 with TRBJ2-3; maybe TRBD1 (5 bases). TRBV23-1 is an ORF, and what it does is uncertain. This CDR3 is 16 amino acids long. V was cut by 0 bases and J by 0 bases, with 10 bases left in between. DNA for the CDR3: TGCGCCAGCAGTCAATCGATACAGGCTAGCACAGATACGCAGTATTTT. Residues: CASSQSIQASTDTQYF.

The chain employs TRBV30 and TRBJ2-3; weak D call: TRBD1 (6 bases). CDR3 length: 13 residues. The germline V gene encodes CDR1 GTSNPN and CDR2 SVGIG (reference sequence). The ends were cut back, 2 bases at V and 10 bases at J, with 16 bases in the middle. This CDR3 reads CAWSSTGTHPQYF. In nucleotides, the CDR3 is TGTGCCTGGAGTTCTACCGGGACACATCCGCAGTATTTT. Together with reference TRBV30 and TRBJ2-3, the CDR3 gives the full variable domain: SQTIHQWPATLVQPVGSPLSLECTVEGTSNPNLYWYRQAAGRGLQLLFYSVGIGQISSEVPQNLSASRPQDRQFILSSKKLLLSDSGFYLCAWSSTGTHPQYFGPGTRLTVL.

CDR3 amino acids: CASSGAGTPSDTQYF. CDR3 nucleotide sequence: TGTGCCAGTAGTGGAGCGGGGACTCCGTCAGATACGCAGTATTTT. The chain has TRBV19 and TRBJ2-3; 7 bases are shared with TRBD2. This CDR3 spans 15 amino acids. Germline CDR1 LNHDA, CDR2 SQIVND (reference sequence). Trimming at V came to 5 bases and at J to 4 bases, leaving 9 bases not matched to a gene. Complete variable domain (other parts from reference TRBV19 and TRBJ2-3): DGGITQSPKYLFRKEGQNVTLSCEQNLNHDAMYWYRQDPGQGLRLIYYSQIVNDFQKGDIAEGYSVSREKKESFPLTVTSAQKNPTAFYLCASSGAGTPSDTQYFGPGTRLTVL.

The chain joins TRBV29-1 to TRBJ1-2, with D tentatively TRBD1 (6 bases). CDR1 and CDR2 (germline): SQVTM, ANQGSEA. The V gene lost 6 bases and the J gene lost 4 bases, with 12 bases spanning the gap. This CDR3 region has 12 residues. The CDR3 sequence is CSVRDTLYGYTF. The CDR3 DNA sequence: TGCAGCGTGAGGGACACCCTCTATGGCTACACCTTC.

CDR3 sequence: CASSTLGQGADTQYF. CDR3 DNA sequence: TGTGCCAGTAGTACTCTGGGACAGGGGGCAGATACGCAGTATTTT. J is TRBJ2-3 and V is TRBV19; TRBD1 aligns across 11 bases. V was pared by 4 bases and J by 4 bases, with 4 bases of the junction left unmatched. CDR3 size: 15 residues. In germline, CDR1 is LNHDA, CDR2 SQIVND (reference sequence).